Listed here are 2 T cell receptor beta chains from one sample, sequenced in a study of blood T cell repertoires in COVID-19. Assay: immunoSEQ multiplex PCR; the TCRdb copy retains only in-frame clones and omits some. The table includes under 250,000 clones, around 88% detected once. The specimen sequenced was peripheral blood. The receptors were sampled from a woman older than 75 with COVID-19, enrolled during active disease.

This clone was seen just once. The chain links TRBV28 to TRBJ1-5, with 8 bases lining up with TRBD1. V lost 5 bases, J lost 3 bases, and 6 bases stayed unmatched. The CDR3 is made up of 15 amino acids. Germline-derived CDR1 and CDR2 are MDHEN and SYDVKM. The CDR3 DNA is TGTGCCAGCAGTGTGGACAGGGCCTACAATCAGCCCCAGCATTTT. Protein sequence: CASSVDRAYNQPQHF.

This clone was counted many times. The CDR3 region is CASNYRGRKDYGYTF. The CDR3 coding sequence is TGTGCCAGCAACTACAGGGGGCGCAAGGACTATGGCTACACCTTC. V gene TRBV6-5 combines with J gene TRBJ1-2; 9 bases are shared with TRBD1. CDR3 length equals 15 residues. Germline V gene sequence: CDR1 MNHEY, CDR2 SVGAGI. With 7 bases clipped from V and 3 bases from J, the junction kept 9 bases outside the gene matches.